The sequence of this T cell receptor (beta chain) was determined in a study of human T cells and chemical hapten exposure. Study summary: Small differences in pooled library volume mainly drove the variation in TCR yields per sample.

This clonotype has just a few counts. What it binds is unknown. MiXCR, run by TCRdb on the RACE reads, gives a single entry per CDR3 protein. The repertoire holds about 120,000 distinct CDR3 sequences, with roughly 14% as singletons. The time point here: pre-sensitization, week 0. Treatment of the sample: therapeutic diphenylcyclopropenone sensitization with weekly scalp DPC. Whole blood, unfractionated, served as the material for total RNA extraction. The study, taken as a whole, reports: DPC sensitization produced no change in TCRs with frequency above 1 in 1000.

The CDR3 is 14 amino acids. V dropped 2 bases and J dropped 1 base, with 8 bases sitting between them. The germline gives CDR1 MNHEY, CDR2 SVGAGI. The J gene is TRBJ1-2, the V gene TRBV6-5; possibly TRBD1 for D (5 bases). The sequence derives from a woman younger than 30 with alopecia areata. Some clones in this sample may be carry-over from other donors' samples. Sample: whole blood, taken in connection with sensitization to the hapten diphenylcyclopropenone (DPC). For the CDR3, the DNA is TGTGCCAGCAGTTACGACAGCCTTAACTATGGCTACACCTTC. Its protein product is CASSYDSLNYGYTF.